This T cell receptor beta chain was captured by sequencing in a study of liver allograft versus peripheral blood T cells. Study-wide background: Blood and transplanted-liver T cell receptor repertoires from recipients were compared.

V gave up 4 bases and J gave up 7 bases; unmatched junction bases: 8. Germline V CDR1 and CDR2: KGHDR, SFDVKD. The CDR3 consists of 16 residues. By share, this clonotype counts as medium-sized (0.01 to 0.1%). TCRdb independently ran MiXCR on the reads; one entry per CDR3 protein. The data show about 13,000 distinct CDR3 sequences, around 18% seen once. This sequence originates from a human patient who had a liver transplant. Some T cells may have originated in the graft donor. The V and J genes are TRBV24-1 and TRBJ2-1, with TRBD2 matching over 11 bases. The CDR3 region is CATSEAGTSGLNEQFF. The CDR3 DNA reads as TGTGCCACCAGTGAGGCCGGGACTAGCGGTTTGAATGAGCAGTTCTTC.